This TCR beta chain derives from a study of cytomegalovirus exposure and HLA in healthy donors. Regarding the study as a whole: Most observed TCR sequences were rare, whereas some public TCRs were detected in many donors. It was confirmed in vitro that a few of the CMV-associated chains were specific for CMV antigens.

Points on this clone: Antigen unknown.

Germline V gene sequence: CDR1 MDHEN, CDR2 SYDVKM. The CDR3 has 12 residues. The V end was cut by 10 bases, the J end by 7 bases, with 17 bases between. The table came from immunoSEQ multiplex PCR; TCRdb's copy has only in-frame clones and leaves some out. The profile shows under 250,000 clones, approximately 87% of them singletons. Sequenced sample: PBMCs. The clonotype was recovered from a man aged 18 to 30 in good health and CMV-seronegative. The V call is TRBV28, the J call TRBJ2-7; a possible D gene is TRBD1 (5 bases). In nucleotides, the CDR3 is TGTGCCACCCAATCAGGGCCCCCGGAGCAGTACTTC. It encodes CATQSGPPEQYF.